The source of this T cell receptor beta chain is a study of blood T cell repertoires in COVID-19. The CDR3 covers 13 residues. In germline, CDR1 is ENHRY, CDR2 SYGVKD. Trimming removed 6 bases at V and 2 bases at J, with 8 bases between. Clones were read by immunoSEQ multiplex PCR, and TCRdb kept only the in-frame ones, dropping some. The sample records 150,000 to 200,000 clones, 86% being singletons. Sample: peripheral blood. This TCR came from a woman in her 30s with active or convalescent COVID-19. The rearrangement links TRBV10-3 to TRBJ1-3; D is possibly TRBD1 (5 bases). CDR3 DNA sequence: TGTGCCATCAGGCAGGACACTGGAAACACCATATATTTT. It yields the protein CAIRQDTGNTIYF.